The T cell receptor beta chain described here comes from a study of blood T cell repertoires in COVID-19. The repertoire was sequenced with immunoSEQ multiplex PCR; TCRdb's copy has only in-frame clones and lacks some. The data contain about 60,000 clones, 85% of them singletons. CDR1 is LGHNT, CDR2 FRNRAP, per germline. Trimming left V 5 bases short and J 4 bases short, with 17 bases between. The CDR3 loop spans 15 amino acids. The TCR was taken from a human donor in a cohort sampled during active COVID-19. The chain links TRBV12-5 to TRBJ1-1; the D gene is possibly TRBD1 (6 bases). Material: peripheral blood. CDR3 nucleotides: TGTGCTAGTGGTAAACCCAGGGGTTTAGGCACTGAAGCTTTCTTT. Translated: CASGKPRGLGTEAFF.